The T cell receptor (beta chain) described here comes from a study of beta chain features in type 1 diabetes. Whole-study findings and limits: High TCR expression in some cells could lead to their over-representation in cDNA sequencing. TCRB CDR3 length was moderately but significantly reduced in all four CD4+ subsets of Type 1 diabetes patients. The similarity of naive, central memory and Treg TCRB repertoires appeared greater among patients than among healthy donors. In type 1 diabetes patients, VDJ junctions had fewer insertions; deletions at these junctions were more frequent.

The investigators reverse transcribed all of the isolated RNA, so they sequenced expressed TCRB transcripts. The table came from immunoSEQ multiplex PCR; TCRdb's copy has only in-frame clones and leaves some out. This sample yields some 700,000 clones, of which about an eighth are seen a single time; 0.02% to 0.025% belongs to the top ten. Sorting based on CD45RO/CCR7/CD25/CD127/CD95/CD27 separated CD4+ naive, central memory, regulatory and stem cell-like memory cells. Details on this clone: Its specificity is not known.

V dropped 5 bases and J dropped 7; count of bases not matched to a gene: 6. The CDR3 extends over 12 amino acids. The germline CDR1 and CDR2 sequences are SQVTM and ANQGSEA. This clonotype was sampled from a man between 18 and 35 years old with type 1 diabetes. Sequenced material: naive CD4+ T cells from blood. The V and J genes are TRBV29-1 and TRBJ1-2; 8 bases match TRBD1. CDR3 DNA: TGCAGCGTTACTCCGGACAGGGTTGGCTACACCTTC. The encoded protein is CSVTPDRVGYTF.